Listed below are T cell receptor beta chains from one sample, sequenced in a study of blood T cell repertoires in COVID-19. Here immunoSEQ multiplex PCR was the method, and the copy in TCRdb shows in-frame clones only, minus some. Of 200,000 or so clones listed, about 82% are singletons. Sequencing was carried out using peripheral blood. These receptors originate from a woman aged 80 or over with acute or convalescent COVID-19. CDR3s include the opening cysteine and the closing phenylalanine or tryptophan. The D gene is left open where the match is weak. Rows may omit the clone size; those that give it use once, few, many or a size class.

d_call,clone_size,j_call,v_call,cdr3_aa,cdr3_nt
.,.,TRBJ1-2,TRBV19,CASSSQGYGYTF,TGTGCCAGTAGTTCACAGGGTTATGGCTACACCTTC
TRBD2,.,TRBJ2-7,TRBV18,CASSPRSGIAYEQYF,TGTGCCAGCTCACCAAGAAGCGGGATCGCCTACGAGCAGTACTTC
TRBD2,.,TRBJ2-1,TRBV3-1/TRBV3-2,CASSAGTSGSRPYNEQFF,TGTGCCAGCAGTGCCGGGACTAGCGGGAGTCGTCCCTACAATGAGCAGTTCTTC
.,.,TRBJ1-1,TRBV5-1,CASSLVQDTEAFF,TGCGCCAGCAGCTTGGTGCAGGACACTGAAGCTTTCTTT
.,few,TRBJ2-7,TRBV5-4,CASSPIGDGYEQYF,TGTGCCAGCAGCCCAATCGGAGACGGCTACGAGCAGTACTTC
TRBD1,.,TRBJ2-4,TRBV15,CATSREGTVSALGTKNIQYF,TGTGCCACCAGCAGAGAGGGGACAGTAAGTGCTTTAGGAACCAAAAACATTCAGTACTTC
TRBD2,.,TRBJ2-7,TRBV4-1,CASSQGLAASYEQYF,TGCGCCAGCAGCCAAGGACTAGCCGCCTCCTACGAGCAGTACTTC
.,.,TRBJ2-7,TRBV28,CASSGAGLNSYEQYF,TGTGCCAGCAGTGGGGCGGGACTTAACTCCTACGAGCAGTACTTC
.,.,TRBJ1-6,TRBV19,CASSKAQGSDSPLHF,TGTGCCAGTAGTAAGGCTCAGGGATCCGATTCACCCCTCCACTTT
TRBD1,.,TRBJ1-5,TRBV5-4,CASSLWTGGNQPQHF,TGTGCCAGCAGCTTGTGGACAGGGGGCAATCAGCCCCAGCATTTT
.,.,TRBJ2-1,TRBV5-1,CASSPAQGFNEQFF,TGCGCCAGCAGCCCCGCCCAGGGATTCAATGAGCAGTTCTTC
TRBD1,.,TRBJ1-1,TRBV19,CASNIRTGTEAFF,TGTGCCAGTAACATTCGGACAGGCACTGAAGCTTTCTTT
TRBD2,.,TRBJ2-3,TRBV2,CASHQSGAADTQYF,TGTGCCAGTCACCAGAGCGGGGCGGCAGATACGCAGTATTTT
.,few,TRBJ1-1,TRBV6-2/TRBV6-3,CASSYALDTEAFF,TGTGCCAGCAGTTACGCGTTAGACACTGAAGCTTTCTTT
.,.,TRBJ2-5,TRBV4-1,CASSQEAPIIAQETQYF,TGCGCCAGCAGCCAAGAGGCCCCTATTATAGCCCAAGAGACCCAGTACTTC
.,few,TRBJ1-5,TRBV6-5,CASSYVRGQPQHF,TGTGCCAGCAGTTACGTTCGGGGTCAGCCCCAGCATTTT
TRBD1,.,TRBJ1-6,TRBV27,CASSWDSSYNSPLHF,TGTGCCAGCAGTTGGGACAGCTCCTATAATTCACCCCTCCACTTT
.,.,TRBJ2-7,TRBV30,CAWSGLGTRNEQYF,TGTGCCTGGAGTGGTCTGGGGACACGGAACGAGCAGTACTTC
.,.,TRBJ1-3,TRBV9,CASSSGLRSGNTIYF,TGTGCCAGCAGCTCAGGGCTTCGCTCTGGAAACACCATATATTTT
TRBD2,.,TRBJ2-1,TRBV5-4,CASSLGVAGFYNEQFF,TGTGCCAGCAGCTTGGGGGTAGCGGGGTTCTACAATGAGCAGTTCTTC
TRBD2,.,TRBJ2-5,TRBV5-6,CASSLPTSGGETQYF,TGTGCCAGCAGCTTGCCGACTAGCGGGGGGGAGACCCAGTACTTC
TRBD2,.,TRBJ2-1,TRBV6-5,CASSYLADYNEQFF,TGTGCCAGCAGTTATCTAGCGGACTACAATGAGCAGTTCTTC
TRBD1,.,TRBJ1-1,TRBV19,CASSTTGGGWGTEAFF,TGTGCCAGTAGTACGACAGGGGGCGGATGGGGCACTGAAGCTTTCTTT